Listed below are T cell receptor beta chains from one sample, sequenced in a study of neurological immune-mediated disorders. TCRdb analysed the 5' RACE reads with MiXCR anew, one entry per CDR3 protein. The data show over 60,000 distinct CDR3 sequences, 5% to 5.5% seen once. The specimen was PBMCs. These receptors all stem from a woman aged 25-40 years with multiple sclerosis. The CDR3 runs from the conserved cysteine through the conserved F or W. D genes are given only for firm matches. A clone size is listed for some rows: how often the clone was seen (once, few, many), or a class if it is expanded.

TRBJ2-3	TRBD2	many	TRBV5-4	CASSLEGPSGRASADTQYF	TGTGCCAGCAGCCTCGAGGGCCCTAGCGGGAGGGCAAGCGCAGATACGCAGTATTTT
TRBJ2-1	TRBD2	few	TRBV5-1	CASSRELAGVNEQFF	TGTGCCAGCAGCCGGGAACTAGCGGGAGTTAATGAGCAGTTCTTC
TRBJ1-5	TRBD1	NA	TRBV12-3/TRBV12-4	CASSLTGNHQPQHF	TGTGCCAGCAGTTTGACAGGGAACCATCAGCCCCAGCATTTT
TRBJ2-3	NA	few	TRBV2	CASAPRRGDTQYF	TGTGCCAGCGCACCTCGGCGAGGAGATACGCAGTATTTT
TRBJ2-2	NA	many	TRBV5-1	CASSLAISGELFF	TGCGCCAGCAGCTTGGCCATTTCCGGGGAGCTGTTTTTT
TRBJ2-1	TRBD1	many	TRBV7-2	CASSLPGTGLNEQFF	TGTGCCAGCAGCCTCCCCGGGACAGGGCTCAATGAGCAGTTCTTC
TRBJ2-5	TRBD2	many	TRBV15	CATRTSGQETQYF	TGTGCCACCAGGACTAGCGGACAAGAGACCCAGTACTTC
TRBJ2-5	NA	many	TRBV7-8	CASSLFAGRKETQYF	TGTGCCAGCAGCTTATTTGCAGGGAGGAAAGAGACCCAGTACTTC
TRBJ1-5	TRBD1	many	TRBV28	CASRGQGGQPQHF	TGTGCCAGCAGGGGGCAGGGGGGACAGCCCCAGCATTTT
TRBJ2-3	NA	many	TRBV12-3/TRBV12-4	CASSPGGTYSATQYF	TGTGCCAGCAGCCCAGGGGGGACATATAGCGCTACGCAGTATTTT
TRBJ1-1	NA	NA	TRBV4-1	CASSPGQTNTEAFF	TGCGCCAGCAGCCCAGGACAGACGAACACTGAAGCTTTCTTT
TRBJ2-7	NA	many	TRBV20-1	CSAYQEGLSYEQYF	TGCAGTGCTTACCAAGAGGGACTTTCCTACGAGCAGTACTTC
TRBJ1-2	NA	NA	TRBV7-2	CASSLQRIYGYTF	TGTGCCAGCAGCCTACAGAGGATCTATGGCTACACCTTC
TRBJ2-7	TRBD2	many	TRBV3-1	CASSQATSGRRWEQYF	TGTGCCAGCAGCCAAGCTACTAGCGGGAGACGGTGGGAGCAGTACTTC
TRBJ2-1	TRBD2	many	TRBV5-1	CASSLGASGVNEQFF	TGCGCCAGCAGCTTGGGAGCTAGCGGGGTAAATGAGCAGTTCTTC
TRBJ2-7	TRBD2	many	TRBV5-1	CASSSSLTSGPYEQYF	TGCGCCAGCAGCTCCTCCCTGACTAGCGGCCCCTACGAGCAGTACTTC
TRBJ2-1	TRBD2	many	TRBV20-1	CSASDWTSGGLSYNEQFF	TGCAGTGCTAGCGACTGGACTAGCGGGGGCCTCTCCTACAATGAGCAGTTCTTC
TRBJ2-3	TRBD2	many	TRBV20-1	CSARDRAGETQYF	TGCAGTGCTAGAGATCGAGCGGGAGAGACGCAGTATTTT
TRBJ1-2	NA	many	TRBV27	CASSPGQGIGYGYTF	TGTGCCAGCAGTCCGGGGCAGGGCATAGGTTATGGCTACACCTTC
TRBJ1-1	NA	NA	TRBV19	CASSTDNMNTEAFF	TGTGCCAGTAGTACGGACAACATGAACACTGAAGCTTTCTTT
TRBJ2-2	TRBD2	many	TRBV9	CASSVKASGFNTGELFF	TGTGCCAGCAGCGTAAAGGCTAGCGGCTTTAACACCGGGGAGCTGTTTTTT
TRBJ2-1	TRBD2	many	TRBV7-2	CASSLLSGGTYNEQFF	TGTGCCAGCAGCTTACTTAGCGGGGGTACCTACAATGAGCAGTTCTTC
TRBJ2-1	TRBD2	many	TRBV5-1	CASSRASGSGEQFF	TGCGCCAGCAGTCGGGCTAGCGGGAGCGGTGAGCAGTTCTTC
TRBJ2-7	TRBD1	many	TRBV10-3	CAISDDRGPTYEQYF	TGTGCCATCAGTGACGACAGGGGTCCAACCTACGAGCAGTACTTC
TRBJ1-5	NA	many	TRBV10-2	CASSESRQNQPQHF	TGCGCCAGCAGTGAGTCGAGGCAGAATCAGCCCCAGCATTTT
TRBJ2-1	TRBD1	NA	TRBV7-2	CASSLEGQTYNEQFF	TGTGCCAGCAGCTTAGAGGGACAGACCTACAATGAGCAGTTCTTC
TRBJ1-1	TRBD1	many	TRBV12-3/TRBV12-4	CASSTSGTGGAEAFF	TGTGCCAGCAGTACCTCCGGGACAGGGGGCGCGGAAGCTTTCTTT
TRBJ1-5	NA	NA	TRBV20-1	CSARDDSNKTQNF	TGCAGTGCTAGAGATGATAGCAATAAGACCCAGAATTTT
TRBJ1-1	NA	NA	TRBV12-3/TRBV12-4	CASSPGERTEAFF	TGTGCCAGCAGCCCAGGGGAACGCACTGAAGCTTTCTTT
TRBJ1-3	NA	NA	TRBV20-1	CSAGAGAGNTIYF	TGCAGTGCTGGGGCCGGAGCTGGAAACACCATATATTTT
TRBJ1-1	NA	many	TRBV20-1	CSAWAINTEAFF	TGCAGTGCATGGGCTATCAACACTGAAGCTTTCTTT
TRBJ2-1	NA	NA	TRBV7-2	CASSLLFRKIPDEQFF	TGTGCCAGCAGCTTATTGTTTAGAAAGATCCCGGATGAGCAGTTCTTC
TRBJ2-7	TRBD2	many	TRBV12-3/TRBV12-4	CASRAPGLHEQYF	TGTGCCAGCAGGGCCCCGGGACTACACGAGCAGTACTTC
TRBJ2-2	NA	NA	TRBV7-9	CATEEGYWLFF	TGTGCCACTGAGGAGGGGTATTGGCTGTTTTTT
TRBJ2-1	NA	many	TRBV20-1	CSATVNRKQFF	TGCAGTGCTACTGTTAATCGTAAGCAGTTCTTC
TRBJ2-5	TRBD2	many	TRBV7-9	CASSPPGELAVAETQYF	TGTGCCAGCAGCCCCCCGGGGGAACTAGCGGTTGCGGAGACCCAGTACTTC
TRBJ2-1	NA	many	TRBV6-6	CASYLRHWFF	TGTGCCAGCTACCTTAGACATTGGTTCTTC
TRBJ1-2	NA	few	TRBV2	CASSGGGYYGYTF	TGTGCCAGCAGTGGGGGGGGCTACTATGGCTACACCTTC
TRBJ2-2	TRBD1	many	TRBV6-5	CASSWSYSGQGVTGELFF	TGTGCCAGCAGTTGGTCTTATTCAGGACAGGGAGTCACCGGGGAGCTGTTTTTT
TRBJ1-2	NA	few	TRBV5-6	CASSLHRGNYGYTF	TGTGCCAGCAGCTTGCACCGGGGGAACTATGGCTACACCTTC
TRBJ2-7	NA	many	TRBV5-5	CASSFTGASSYEQYF	TGTGCCAGCAGCTTTACCGGGGCCAGCTCCTACGAGCAGTACTTC
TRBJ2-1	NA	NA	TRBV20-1	CSARDFESPWSSYNEQFF	TGCAGTGCTAGAGATTTTGAGAGCCCCTGGAGCTCCTACAATGAGCAGTTCTTC
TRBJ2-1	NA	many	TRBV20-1	CSARIPTTRDEQFF	TGCAGTGCTAGAATCCCGACTACCAGGGATGAGCAGTTCTTC
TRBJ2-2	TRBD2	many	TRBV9	CASSALLLWASGPNTGELFF	TGTGCCAGCAGCGCCTTGCTTCTTTGGGCTAGCGGACCGAACACCGGGGAGCTGTTTTTT
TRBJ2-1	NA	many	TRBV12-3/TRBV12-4	CATESAGNSYNEQFF	TGTGCCACCGAGTCGGCTGGAAACTCCTACAATGAGCAGTTCTTC
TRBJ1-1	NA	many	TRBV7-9	CASSFVVGTTEAFF	TGTGCCAGCAGCTTTGTAGTAGGGACCACTGAAGCTTTCTTT
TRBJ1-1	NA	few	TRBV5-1	CASSLDRLQSEAFF	TGCGCCAGCAGCTTGGATAGGTTACAGTCTGAAGCTTTCTTT
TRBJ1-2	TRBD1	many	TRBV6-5	CASSSDRAPYGYTF	TGTGCCAGCAGTTCCGACAGGGCCCCCTATGGCTACACCTTC
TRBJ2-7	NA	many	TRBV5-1	CASSLDRAAYEQYF	TGCGCCAGCAGCTTGGACAGGGCAGCCTACGAGCAGTACTTC
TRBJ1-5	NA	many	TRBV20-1	CSAYGSRQALRETQQPQHF	TGCAGTGCCTACGGGTCCAGACAGGCATTACGGGAAACCCAACAGCCCCAGCATTTT
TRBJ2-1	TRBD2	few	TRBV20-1	CSGLAGAPYNEQFF	TGCAGTGGTCTAGCGGGAGCGCCCTACAATGAGCAGTTCTTC
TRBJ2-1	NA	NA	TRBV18	CASSPPPPAEQFF	TGTGCCAGCTCACCACCCCCACCGGCCGAGCAGTTCTTC
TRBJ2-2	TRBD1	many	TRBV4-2	CASSQEYRGYTGELFF	TGTGCCAGCAGCCAAGAGTACAGGGGGTATACCGGGGAGCTGTTTTTT
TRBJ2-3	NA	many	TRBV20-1	CSARDPRSRTDTQYF	TGCAGTGCTAGAGATCCGAGATCTAGGACAGATACGCAGTATTTT
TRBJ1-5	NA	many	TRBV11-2	CASSLDQSDQPQHF	TGTGCCAGCAGCTTAGATCAGTCCGATCAGCCCCAGCATTTT